The entry that follows covers one T cell receptor (beta chain) sequence. Its antigen remains unidentified. Following extraction, RNA underwent reverse transcription to cDNA, which served as the sequencing template. The repertoire was sequenced with immunoSEQ multiplex PCR; TCRdb's copy has only in-frame clones and lacks some. Among 110,000 or so clones listed, roughly 63% were seen once. The CDR3 loop spans 14 amino acids. Trimming stripped 2 bases from V and 9 bases from J, with 11 bases between. CDR1 is MGHDK, CDR2 SYGVNS, per germline. The record originates from a study of CD8+ T cells in alopecia areata. About the study: Affected scalp percentage determined the severity score of treated patients. Study outcomes and limitations: Clonality exceeded that of normal scalp in lesional scalp, most notably in alopecia totalis/universalis. During tofacitinib treatment, many expanded lesional clones remained in scalp and blood.

Treatment specified: oral pan-JAK inhibitor, 5-10 mg twice daily. Specimens obtained from alopecia areata patients comprised lesional scalp punch biopsies and peripheral blood. This TCR was recovered from a human donor with alopecia areata. The sample consisted of CD8+ T cells sorted from blood, taken at week 4, from a patient treated with tofacitinib. V is TRBV25-1 and J is TRBJ1-6, with D perhaps TRBD1 (6 bases). CDR3 DNA sequence: TGTGCCAGCAGTGAACCAGGGGAAAGTTCACCCCTCCACTTT. It encodes CASSEPGESSPLHF.